Listed below are T cell receptor beta chains from one sample, sequenced in a study of blood T cell repertoires in COVID-19. The method was immunoSEQ multiplex PCR; TCRdb's version includes in-frame clones alone and lacks a portion of them. The sample lists about 40,000 clones; 60% to 85% were seen once. Specimen: peripheral blood. These receptor sequences come from a woman older than 75 with acute or convalescent COVID-19. The conserved cysteine and the conserved F or W are not part of the CDR3 here.

j_call v_call cdr3_aa
TRBJ1-2 TRBV4-3 ASSLFRQGGGYT
TRBJ1-2 TRBV3-1/TRBV3-2 ASSRVQGNYGYT
TRBJ2-7 TRBV30 AWSGAGTYEQY
TRBJ2-1 TRBV9 ASSLRTSSYNEQF
TRBJ2-1 TRBV11-2 ASSSTGLVLNEQF
TRBJ2-2 TRBV30 ASPLGQPANTGELF
TRBJ2-1 TRBV18 ASSPPSGLAKVNEQF
TRBJ2-1 TRBV10-2 ASSEMRSYNEQF
TRBJ2-6 TRBV28 ASHRTGVVSGANVLT
TRBJ1-2 TRBV30 AWTGAYGYT
TRBJ2-1 TRBV30 AWKLGLAGGSVRYNEQF
TRBJ2-1 TRBV12-3/TRBV12-4 ASSLSGRNEQF
TRBJ1-1 TRBV28 ASSTGGTTNTEAF
TRBJ2-1 TRBV5-1 ASSSDSSSYNEQF
TRBJ1-2 TRBV4-3 ASSQEYRGSNYGYT
TRBJ2-1 TRBV10-3 AIRSGTSGRGRSNEQF
TRBJ2-5 TRBV19 ASKERRVGETQY
TRBJ1-5 TRBV3-1/TRBV3-2 ASSQDGQGGEQPQH
TRBJ2-4 TRBV25-1 ATGRERVPGKNIQY
TRBJ1-5 TRBV2 ASLLEGGQPQH
TRBJ2-1 TRBV6-5 ASIGLAGVKEQF
TRBJ2-3 TRBV3-1/TRBV3-2 ASSQVLQGLGGTDTQY
TRBJ2-1 TRBV7-8 ASSLAYNNEQF
TRBJ1-6 TRBV2 ASQYNSPLH
TRBJ2-4 TRBV6-1 ASSEATSGNIQY
TRBJ2-7 TRBV10-1 AIRTGAPVSYEQY
TRBJ1-4 TRBV7-6 ASSLGQGKEKLF
TRBJ2-7 TRBV18 ASSPPGTVAASYEQY
TRBJ2-5 TRBV2 ASSAGQGETQY
TRBJ2-1 TRBV30 AWSGAGPINEQF
TRBJ1-1 TRBV19 ASSTRGGGNRITEAF
TRBJ2-3 TRBV2 ASRRSPPISDTQY
TRBJ2-3 TRBV19 ASSTTGLYTDTQY
TRBJ1-6 TRBV7-8 ASSPRQGGNSPLH
TRBJ1-3 TRBV18 ASSPGVLSGNTIY
TRBJ1-6 TRBV4-1 ASSQDLPQPSYNSPLH
TRBJ2-3 TRBV7-2 ASSFPPGGTSTDTQY
TRBJ1-1 TRBV11-2 ASSPRDMNTEAF
TRBJ1-6 TRBV18 ASSPGQGNSPLH
TRBJ2-2 TRBV5-1 ASSPQATANTGELF
TRBJ2-2 TRBV7-7 ASSSSGRNTGELF
TRBJ2-3 TRBV27 ASSLTGLVQY
TRBJ2-1 TRBV11-3 ASSLDLGDNEQF
TRBJ1-2 TRBV14 ATSSGGTGLRGNYGYT
TRBJ1-6 TRBV6-1 ASSGILSGGNSPLH
TRBJ1-2 TRBV29-1 SVDRGSDGYT
TRBJ1-1 TRBV11-2 ASSFDRVTEAF
TRBJ2-5 TRBV14 ASSQVWARQETQY
TRBJ1-2 TRBV25-1 ASSEQDIYGYT
TRBJ1-3 TRBV5-1 ASSRDREPSGNTIY
TRBJ2-5 TRBV5-4 ASRAGGRAWETQY
TRBJ1-6 TRBV3-1/TRBV3-2 ASSQGADRGRNSPLH
TRBJ2-3 TRBV4-1 ASSQDSPSGRTDTQY
TRBJ2-2 TRBV7-2 ASSAADFNTGELF
TRBJ2-1 TRBV27 ASSLRTSGQRGEQF